This T cell receptor (beta chain) was observed in a study of T-cell memory formation after mild COVID-19. Study as a whole: Across donors, TCR clusters were largely donor specific.

The CDR3 is 15 amino acids. The germline V gene has CDR1 LGHNA and CDR2 YNFKEQ. V was trimmed by 0 bases and J by 2 bases, leaving 10 bases between them. Study observations and caveats: Specificity for SARS-CoV-2 was not confirmed among the second-wave clones peaking on day 37.

TCRdb recomputed calls from the 5' RACE reads with MiXCR, one row per CDR3 protein. Of around 180,000 distinct CDR3 sequences detected, 16% appear once; the ten largest clones hold under 2.5%. Remarks on this clonotype: Its antigen is not known.

Sequencing was done on a sample of PBMCs or a T cell subset sorted from them (not recorded which). V is TRBV4-2 and J is TRBJ2-5; no reliable D call. The sequence was collected from an adult woman who had mild COVID-19 (a few samples of this study predate the infection). Cell type and time point are not known. CDR3 sequence: CASSQDLMGQETQYF. CDR3 nucleotides: TGTGCCAGCAGCCAAGATCTAATGGGGCAAGAGACCCAGTACTTC.